Listed below are T cell receptor beta chains from one sample, sequenced in a study of blood T cell repertoires in COVID-19. Produced via immunoSEQ multiplex PCR; TCRdb's table is partial and in-frame only. The sample includes around 25,000 clones, 80% to 90% of them seen just once. Sample: peripheral blood. The receptors originated from a man aged 65 to 85 with acute or convalescent COVID-19. Each CDR3 is given without its conserved first and last residue. The order of the fields is J gene, V gene, clone size, CDR3 protein. Where a row states a size, it is once, few, many or the class of an expanded clone; other rows omit it.

j_call: TRBJ2-5; v_call: TRBV18; clone_size: NA; cdr3_aa: ASSPPGQETQY
j_call: TRBJ1-5; v_call: TRBV6-5; clone_size: NA; cdr3_aa: ASRTTENSNQPQH
j_call: TRBJ1-2; v_call: TRBV16; clone_size: NA; cdr3_aa: ASSRTDNYGYT
j_call: TRBJ2-7; v_call: TRBV19; clone_size: NA; cdr3_aa: ASSRGTSGYEQY
j_call: TRBJ1-5; v_call: TRBV5-5; clone_size: once; cdr3_aa: ASRLDSYSNQPQH
j_call: TRBJ2-3; v_call: TRBV5-1; clone_size: NA; cdr3_aa: ASSFFPSRDRTDTQY
j_call: TRBJ2-7; v_call: TRBV29-1; clone_size: NA; cdr3_aa: SVEGRQGHEQY
j_call: TRBJ1-2; v_call: TRBV12-3/TRBV12-4; clone_size: NA; cdr3_aa: ASSQTGHGYT
j_call: TRBJ2-7; v_call: TRBV18; clone_size: NA; cdr3_aa: ASSPTGGEEQY
j_call: TRBJ2-2; v_call: TRBV13; clone_size: NA; cdr3_aa: ASSSDRSGELF
j_call: TRBJ2-3; v_call: TRBV5-1; clone_size: NA; cdr3_aa: ASSSSSGGLSSTDTQY
j_call: TRBJ2-1; v_call: TRBV30; clone_size: NA; cdr3_aa: AWREGQGTSKQF
j_call: TRBJ1-1; v_call: TRBV7-9; clone_size: NA; cdr3_aa: ASLRRTGGSEVTEAF
j_call: TRBJ2-1; v_call: TRBV7-9; clone_size: NA; cdr3_aa: ASSFDRANEQF
j_call: TRBJ2-3; v_call: TRBV7-9; clone_size: NA; cdr3_aa: ASSSLASDTQY
j_call: TRBJ2-3; v_call: TRBV27; clone_size: NA; cdr3_aa: ASAGARGGGRDTQY
j_call: TRBJ2-5; v_call: TRBV13; clone_size: NA; cdr3_aa: ASSRFSGGGQETQY
j_call: TRBJ2-7; v_call: TRBV5-1; clone_size: NA; cdr3_aa: ASSPEEGRVYEQY
j_call: TRBJ2-7; v_call: TRBV6-5; clone_size: once; cdr3_aa: ASLAGTFRTYEQY
j_call: TRBJ1-2; v_call: TRBV29-1; clone_size: NA; cdr3_aa: SVGLTPPGDNLWGYT
j_call: TRBJ1-6; v_call: TRBV7-9; clone_size: NA; cdr3_aa: ASSLSRGTSYNSPLH
j_call: TRBJ2-3; v_call: TRBV29-1; clone_size: NA; cdr3_aa: SVAQIWGGGADTQY
j_call: TRBJ2-3; v_call: TRBV27; clone_size: NA; cdr3_aa: ASNDRGNPDTQY
j_call: TRBJ2-3; v_call: TRBV10-3; clone_size: NA; cdr3_aa: AIEGSGGATDTQY
j_call: TRBJ2-1; v_call: TRBV30; clone_size: NA; cdr3_aa: AWDYPPSNEQF
j_call: TRBJ2-2; v_call: TRBV5-1; clone_size: NA; cdr3_aa: ASSRTGGANTGELF
j_call: TRBJ2-5; v_call: TRBV7-9; clone_size: NA; cdr3_aa: ASSPGLPEKTQY
j_call: TRBJ2-3; v_call: TRBV5-1; clone_size: NA; cdr3_aa: ASSFTTDTQY
j_call: TRBJ2-5; v_call: TRBV21-1; clone_size: NA; cdr3_aa: ASSPRDRAVETQY
j_call: TRBJ2-1; v_call: TRBV3-1/TRBV3-2; clone_size: NA; cdr3_aa: ASSQDWSSYNEQF
j_call: TRBJ2-3; v_call: TRBV21-1; clone_size: NA; cdr3_aa: ASSKFLGRRVTDTQY
j_call: TRBJ1-5; v_call: TRBV2; clone_size: NA; cdr3_aa: ASSGREGNQPQH
j_call: TRBJ2-7; v_call: TRBV18; clone_size: NA; cdr3_aa: ASSRDSGTSYEQY
j_call: TRBJ2-7; v_call: TRBV27; clone_size: NA; cdr3_aa: ASRTRTGVGEQY
j_call: TRBJ1-4; v_call: TRBV5-5; clone_size: once; cdr3_aa: ASSPRTGVEKLF
j_call: TRBJ1-1; v_call: TRBV3-1/TRBV3-2; clone_size: NA; cdr3_aa: ASSRQNTEAF
j_call: TRBJ2-5; v_call: TRBV7-2; clone_size: NA; cdr3_aa: ASSPDRGGGETQY
j_call: TRBJ1-2; v_call: TRBV6-4; clone_size: once; cdr3_aa: ASSYSGQGGPYGYT
j_call: TRBJ1-5; v_call: TRBV28; clone_size: NA; cdr3_aa: ASNFGGGNQPQH
j_call: TRBJ1-2; v_call: TRBV5-1; clone_size: NA; cdr3_aa: ASSSYAGSYGYT
j_call: TRBJ2-7; v_call: TRBV7-8; clone_size: NA; cdr3_aa: ASSLRTGSYEQY